One sample yielded the 6 T cell receptor beta chains listed below, sequenced in a study of T cell clonality in common variable immunodeficiency. Sequencing was performed with immunoSEQ multiplex PCR; in TCRdb, only in-frame clones are kept and a portion is missing. Observed in the sample are roughly 50,000 clones, none of them singletons. Material: peripheral blood mononuclear cells. Receptors originate from a person between 18 and 70 years old in good health.

This clone was found a few times. With the read ending 3 residues before the CDR3 end, the germline J gene is used to fill in that end. The rearrangement links TRBV19 to TRBJ2-4; D unresolved. Looked up from germline, CDR1 is LNHDA and CDR2 is SQIVND (reference sequence). The CDR3 is 16 amino acids. CDR3 sequence: CASSISGVYSNQPQYF. The CDR3 bases that were read are TGTGCCAGTAGTATATCCGGCGTCTATAGCAATCAGCCT.

This clone was detected ten times or more. Coverage ceases 3 residues before the CDR3 finishes, and the germline J gene fills in the end. This chain connects TRBV2 to TRBJ2-2; D possibly corresponds to TRBD1 (5 bases). CDR3 size: 13 residues. Per germline, CDR1 SNHLY and CDR2 FYNNEI. V was trimmed by 2 bases and J by 7 bases, leaving 8 bases between them. The CDR3 is CASSEQGYGELFF. Partial CDR3 DNA: TGTGCCAGCAGTGAACAGGGCTACGGGGAG.

The table lists this clone with many counts. Read sequence stops 3 residues before the CDR3 end, and the germline J gene provides the missing end. This rearrangement joins TRBV20-1 to TRBJ2-1; 8 bases align to TRBD2. Germline CDR1 and CDR2: DFQATT and SNEGSKA (reference sequence). This CDR3 comprises 15 residues. V trimming: 3 bases; J trimming: 8 bases; junction bases outside the gene matches: 12. Incomplete CDR3 DNA: TGCAGTGCTAGCTCCGGGACTAGAGGCACAGATGAG. Residues: CSASSGTRGTDE. The whole CDR3 sequence is CSASSGTRGTDEQFF.

This clone was counted at least ten times. The read stops 3 residues short of the end of the CDR3; the missing end is completed from the germline J gene. This chain links TRBV7-6 with TRBJ2-1; perhaps TRBD2 as D (6 bases). V was trimmed by 1 base and J by 3 bases, leaving 10 bases between them. CDR1 is SGHVS and CDR2 is FNYEAQ in the germline V gene. This CDR3 region has 15 residues. The CDR3 sequence: CASSLEAGLYNEQFF. Incomplete CDR3 DNA: TGTGCCAGCAGCTTAGAAGCGGGCCTCTACAATGAG.

Many counts were recorded for this clone. The read is 3 residues too short to cover the CDR3 end, so that end is filled in from the germline J gene. The V and J genes are TRBV4-1 and TRBJ2-3, with 8 bases lining up with TRBD1. The CDR3 totals 15 residues. Germline V gives CDR1 MGHRA, CDR2 YSYEKL. Trimming cost V 4 bases and J 4 bases; bases outside gene matches: 7. The CDR3 sequence is CASSRGTGIADTQYF. The CDR3 bases that were read are TGCGCCAGCAGCCGAGGGACAGGCATCGCAGATACG.

The table lists this clone with many counts. The DNA ends 3 residues before the CDR3 does, and the rest of the CDR3 is filled in from the germline J gene. The V and J genes are TRBV14 and TRBJ1-1, with no clear D. Trimming removed 3 bases at V and 4 bases at J, with 15 bases between. The germline CDR1 and CDR2 sequences are SGHDN and FVKESK. The length of the CDR3 is 15 residues. CDR3 sequence reads: CASSQSGSVATEAFF. The CDR3 DNA, read in part, is TGTGCCAGCAGCCAGTCGGGGTCGGTCGCCACTGAA.